This TCR beta chain was obtained from a study of blood T cell repertoires in COVID-19. Cohort allocation depended upon clinical history that participants reported. Cohort 3 donors were reported recovered after two negative PCRs, clearance, or symptom resolution. Germline CDR1 is GTSNPN and CDR2 is SVGIG (reference sequence). V lost 3 bases and J lost 0, with 10 bases in between. The CDR3 contains 14 residues. In the original workflow: Reference gene primer amplification gave estimated nucleated cell counts. Here immunoSEQ multiplex PCR was the method, and the copy in TCRdb shows in-frame clones only, minus some. For V, J and clone size, that table is used; D and trimming come from the DNA. The table lists about 100,000 clones, 86% of them singletons.

The chain is built from TRBV30 and TRBJ2-3, with D possibly matching TRBD2 (6 bases). The sequence was collected from a woman in her fifties or sixties who had recovered from COVID-19. The sequenced material came from PBMCs or T cells enriched from blood (not recorded which). The CDR3 sequence: CAWSGGVSTDTQYF. The CDR3 DNA is TGTGCCTGGAGCGGCGGGGTAAGCACAGATACGCAGTATTTT.